Detailed here is one TCR beta chain. The data originate from a study of cytomegalovirus exposure and HLA in healthy donors. PCR was performed using 60 Vbeta and 13 Jbeta primers. The repertoire was sequenced with immunoSEQ multiplex PCR; TCRdb's copy has only in-frame clones and lacks some. The table records around 150,000 clones, approximately 81% of them present only once. With 4 bases removed from V and 2 bases from J, the gap between germline ends came to 16 bases. Germline V lookup: CDR1 SGDLS, CDR2 YYNGEE. This CDR3 is built from 15 residues. The sample taken for sequencing was PBMCs. The rearrangement links TRBV9 to TRBJ2-7, with a tentative D call TRBD2 (7 bases). This TCR was sampled from a man between 18 and 35 years old in good health and CMV-seropositive. This CDR3 reads CASSRSGGPTYEQYF. The CDR3 bases are TGTGCCAGCAGCCGATCGGGGGGCCCTACCTACGAGCAGTACTTC.